These 24 T cell receptor beta chains came from one sample sequenced in a study of regulatory T cells in long-lasting Graves disease. Library construction for TCR beta used iRepertoire HTBI primers and Arm-PCR of CDR3 regions. TCRdb re-called the multiplex PCR reads with MiXCR, one entry per CDR3 protein. Here the sample spans roughly 610,000 distinct CDR3 sequences, around 17% being singletons. Sample time point: newly diagnosed GD, antithyroid drugs for less than 3 months. Preparation of the TCR library used RNA extracted from PBMCs. The sample was also linked to a second study, of T cells in Graves' hyperthyroidism and ophthalmopathy.

The starting material was peripheral blood mononuclear cells (PBMCs), obtained at new diagnosis, from a patient treated with antithyroid drugs. These receptors all come from a woman in her twenties or thirties with Graves disease.

This clonotype came up a few times. The chain carries TRBV9 and TRBJ1-6; D uncertain. This CDR3 contains 15 residues. V was clipped by 0 bases and J by 5 bases, with 9 bases between them. The germline CDR1 and CDR2 sequences are SGDLS and YYNGEE. The CDR3 here is CASSVAGRDNSPLHF. The CDR3 nucleotides are TGTGCCAGCAGCGTAGCTGGAAGGGATAATTCACCCCTCCACTTT.

This clonotype was observed a few times. This chain uses TRBV10-3 with TRBJ2-1; D uncertain. CDR3 length: 15 amino acids. Trimming took off 3 bases at V and 6 bases at J, with 15 bases between the two ends. CDR1 and CDR2 from the germline V gene are ENHRY and SYGVKD. The CDR3 DNA reads as TGTGCCATCAGTGAAAGGGTGGCTGGCTCCAATGAGCAGTTCTTC. Translating it yields CAISERVAGSNEQFF.

In its sample, this clonotype was seen a few times. The V gene is TRBV5-1, the J gene TRBJ2-1; no definite D call. V shed 0 bases and J shed 6 bases, with 13 bases lying between them. Germline CDR1 and CDR2: SGHRS and YFSETQ. The CDR3 extends over 15 amino acids. CDR3 residues: CASSLVSGWGNEQFF. The CDR3 DNA reads TGCGCCAGCAGCTTGGTTTCGGGCTGGGGCAATGAGCAGTTCTTC. Full variable domain (remainder filled in from reference TRBV5-1 and TRBJ2-1): KAGVTQTPRYLIKTRGQQVTLSCSPISGHRSVSWYQQTPGQGLQFLFEYFSETQRNKGNFPGRFSGRQFSNSRSEMNVSTLELGDSALYLCASSLVSGWGNEQFFGPGTRLTVL.

This clonotype was picked up a small number of times. The chain uses TRBV6-5 and TRBJ2-5; D call uncertain. Germline-derived CDR1 and CDR2 are MNHEY and SVGAGI. There are 13 residues in the CDR3. The V end was cut by 2 bases, the J end by 5 bases, with 9 bases between. The CDR3 sequence is CASSYALGETQYF. As DNA, the CDR3 is TGTGCCAGCAGTTACGCGTTAGGGGAGACCCAGTACTTC.

Only a few counts were recorded for this clonotype. This CDR3 is CASSIRTSGGTYEQFF. The CDR3 region has the DNA TGTGCCAGCAGTATCAGGACTAGCGGGGGGACGTATGAGCAGTTCTTC. This sequence joins TRBV28 and TRBJ2-1, with 14 bases matching TRBD2. V lost 5 bases and J lost 8; bases outside the gene matches: 8. Germline assignment: CDR1 MDHEN and CDR2 SYDVKM. The CDR3 extends over 16 amino acids.

This clonotype appeared a few times. The rearrangement uses TRBV29-1 and TRBJ2-3, with TRBD1 identical over 9 bases. CDR3 length: 15 residues. Unmatched junction bases numbered 9, after V lost 1 base and J lost 7 bases. The germline CDR1 and CDR2 sequences are SQVTM and ANQGSEA. DNA of the CDR3: TGCAGCGTTGAAGGGGGACAGGGAAGGTTGAATACGCAGTATTTT. It codes for CSVEGGQGRLNTQYF.

In this sample, this clonotype turned up many times. V and J are TRBV7-2 and TRBJ2-1; 9 bases are shared with TRBD2. This CDR3 spans 14 amino acids. The germline V gene has CDR1 SGHTA and CDR2 FQGNSA. The ends lost 3 bases at V and 8 bases at J; junction bases unmatched: 5. CDR3 amino acids: CASSLTSGVDEQFF. DNA of the CDR3: TGTGCCAGCAGCTTGACTAGCGGAGTCGATGAGCAGTTCTTC.

This clonotype was recorded a few times. This chain joins TRBV27 and TRBJ2-7, with TRBD1 as a possible D gene (6 bases). V was cut by 6 bases and J by 8 bases, with 14 bases left in between. Per the germline V gene, CDR1 is MNHEY and CDR2 is SMNVEV (reference sequence). The CDR3 has 12 amino acids. CDR3 loop: CASSQQGIQQYF. Here the CDR3 DNA reads TGTGCCAGCAGCCAACAGGGAATCCAGCAGTACTTC.

V usage is TRBV5-1 and J usage is TRBJ2-1; no clear D gene. Per germline, CDR1 SGHRS and CDR2 YFSETQ. The CDR3 loop spans 13 amino acids. The V end was cut by 0 bases, the J end by 7 bases, with 8 bases between. CDR3 sequence: CASSLGWENEQFF. DNA for the CDR3: TGCGCCAGCAGCTTGGGTTGGGAAAATGAGCAGTTCTTC. Together with reference TRBV5-1 and TRBJ2-1, the CDR3 gives the full variable domain: KAGVTQTPRYLIKTRGQQVTLSCSPISGHRSVSWYQQTPGQGLQFLFEYFSETQRNKGNFPGRFSGRQFSNSRSEMNVSTLELGDSALYLCASSLGWENEQFFGPGTRLTVL.

This chain links TRBV20-1 with TRBJ2-7; D may be TRBD2 (6 bases). Germline values: CDR1 DFQATT, CDR2 SNEGSKA (reference sequence). Trimming stripped 3 bases from V and 3 bases from J, with 15 bases between. This CDR3 spans 14 amino acids. Here the CDR3 reads CSARSAGIDYEQYF. CDR3 nucleotide sequence: TGCAGTGCTAGGTCTGCGGGGATCGACTACGAGCAGTACTTC.

This clonotype has just a few counts. The chain carries TRBV6-5 and TRBJ1-2, with 10 bases aligning to TRBD1. With 2 bases clipped from V and 4 bases from J, the junction kept 7 bases outside the gene matches. The CDR3 is 16 amino acids. CDR1 is MNHEY and CDR2 is SVGAGI in the germline V gene. The CDR3 sequence is CASSYRGTGAAYGYTF. CDR3 nucleotides: TGTGCCAGCAGTTACAGAGGGACAGGGGCCGCCTATGGCTACACCTTC.

The chain links TRBV4-1 to TRBJ2-1; D is unresolved. There are 13 residues in the CDR3. Germline CDR1 MGHRA, CDR2 YSYEKL. Trimming removed 2 bases from V and 3 bases from J, with 5 bases in between. Written as DNA, the CDR3 is TGCGCCAGCAGCCAAAACGTCTACAATGAGCAGTTCTTC. Its protein product is CASSQNVYNEQFF.

This clonotype was found many times. The genes are TRBV2 and TRBJ2-3; D remains ambiguous. The CDR3 loop spans 12 amino acids. Germline values: CDR1 SNHLY, CDR2 FYNNEI. V was trimmed by 3 bases and J by 4 bases, leaving 5 bases between them. The CDR3 is CASSEVADTQYF. CDR3 DNA sequence: TGTGCCAGCAGTGAGGTGGCAGATACGCAGTATTTT. Variable domain in full (rest from reference TRBV2 and TRBJ2-3): EPEVTQTPSHQVTQMGQEVILRCVPISNHLYFYWYRQILGQKVEFLVSFYNNEISEKSEIFDDQFSVERPDGSNFTLKIRSTKLEDSAMYFCASSEVADTQYFGPGTRLTVL.

This chain uses TRBV20-1 with TRBJ2-7, with D perhaps assigned TRBD1 or TRBD2 (5 bases each). The CDR3 spans 14 residues. V lost 2 bases to trimming and J lost 3 bases, with 14 bases between them. Per germline, CDR1 DFQATT and CDR2 SNEGSKA (reference sequence). CDR3 DNA: TGCAGTGCTAGACCGGGACGGATAGACTACGAGCAGTACTTC. As protein: CSARPGRIDYEQYF.

V usage is TRBV6-1 and J usage is TRBJ1-5; 9 bases align to TRBD1. CDR1 is MNHNS and CDR2 is SASEGT in the germline V gene. J gave up 4 bases and V 5 bases, and 6 bases lay outside the gene matches. The CDR3 has 15 amino acids. The CDR3 loop is CASSKGQGLNQPQHF. The DNA of the CDR3 is TGTGCCAGCAGTAAGGGACAGGGTTTAAATCAGCCCCAGCATTTT.

This clonotype was picked up a small number of times. This chain connects TRBV29-1 to TRBJ1-5; TRBD1 aligns across 8 bases. V gave up 6 bases and J gave up 3 bases; unmatched junction bases: 4. In germline, CDR1 is SQVTM, CDR2 ANQGSEA. This CDR3 is built from 13 residues. The CDR3 region has the DNA TGCAGCGTAGCAGGGGGCTACAATCAGCCCCAGCATTTT. Translating gives CSVAGGYNQPQHF.

This clonotype was seen only a few times. This chain joins TRBV5-4 and TRBJ1-2; possible D gene TRBD1, 5 bases. The V gene lost 4 bases and the J gene lost 4 bases, with 14 bases spanning the gap. This CDR3 comprises 14 residues. The germline gives CDR1 SGHNT, CDR2 YYREEE (reference sequence). The CDR3 loop reads CASSPRDVGYGYTF. CDR3 DNA: TGTGCCAGCAGCCCCAGGGATGTAGGCTATGGCTACACCTTC.

This chain joins TRBV30 and TRBJ1-2, with 8 positions matching TRBD1. Germline CDR1 reads GTSNPN; CDR2 reads SVGIG (reference sequence). V dropped 4 bases and J dropped 4; count of bases not matched to a gene: 11. There are 15 residues in the CDR3. The CDR3 nucleotides are TGTGCCTGGATCATCATTAAGACAGGGGTCTATGGCTACACCTTC. As protein: CAWIIIKTGVYGYTF.

This rearrangement joins TRBV2 to TRBJ2-4, with a possible D match to TRBD2 (5 bases). CDR3 length: 20 residues. V shed 1 base and J shed 0 bases, with 22 bases lying between them. Looked up from germline, CDR1 is SNHLY and CDR2 is FYNNEI. CDR3 region: CASSEGRGQDRAIAKNIQYF. In DNA, the CDR3 is TGTGCCAGCAGTGAAGGACGCGGGCAGGATCGGGCCATAGCCAAAAACATTCAGTACTTC.

There are many counts of this clonotype. The chain uses TRBV7-2 and TRBJ1-1, with TRBD1 as a possible D gene (5 bases). Germline V gene sequence: CDR1 SGHTA, CDR2 FQGNSA. Trimming removed 7 bases at V and 5 bases at J, with 17 bases between. The CDR3 loop spans 14 amino acids. The CDR3 protein is CASTSGQRWTEAFF. The CDR3 DNA reads TGTGCCAGCACCTCCGGACAACGGTGGACTGAAGCTTTCTTT.

This CDR3 reads CASSLGQGSVETQYF. The CDR3 DNA reads TGTGCCAGCTCCCTTGGACAGGGAAGTGTAGAGACCCAGTACTTC. V and J are TRBV18 and TRBJ2-5, with 8 bases that match TRBD1. J was trimmed by 4 bases and V by 6 bases; bases with no gene match: 10. Germline lookup yields CDR1 KGHSH and CDR2 LQKENI. The CDR3 runs 15 residues.

V gene TRBV6-1 combines with J gene TRBJ1-2; TRBD1 matches at 7 bases. After removal of 4 bases from V and 7 bases from J, the junction contained 12 bases not matched to a gene. The CDR3 length is 15 residues. Germline V lookup: CDR1 MNHNS, CDR2 SASEGT. The CDR3 protein is CASSANPDRMGGYTF. CDR3 in DNA: TGTGCCAGCAGTGCGAATCCGGACAGGATGGGTGGCTACACCTTC.

The CDR3 here is CASSFPTPQGSYEQYF. CDR3 DNA: TGTGCCAGCAGCTTCCCGACCCCTCAAGGCTCCTACGAGCAGTACTTC. The chain links TRBV5-6 to TRBJ2-7; D call uncertain. Germline V gene lookup returns CDR1 SGHDT and CDR2 YYEEEE. Between the trimmed V and J ends, which lost 2 bases and 0 bases, there was a span of 15 bases. The CDR3 totals 16 residues.

This clonotype was observed a handful of times. The chain has TRBV19 and TRBJ2-5; 7 bases agree with TRBD2. The CDR3 runs 16 residues. The trim removed 10 bases at V and 2 bases at J, leaving 16 bases unmatched. Looked up from germline, CDR1 is LNHDA and CDR2 is SQIVND (reference sequence). CDR3 coding DNA: TGTGCCATTTCGACTATACTAGCGACTAAGCAAGAGACCCAGTACTTC. It specifies CAISTILATKQETQYF.